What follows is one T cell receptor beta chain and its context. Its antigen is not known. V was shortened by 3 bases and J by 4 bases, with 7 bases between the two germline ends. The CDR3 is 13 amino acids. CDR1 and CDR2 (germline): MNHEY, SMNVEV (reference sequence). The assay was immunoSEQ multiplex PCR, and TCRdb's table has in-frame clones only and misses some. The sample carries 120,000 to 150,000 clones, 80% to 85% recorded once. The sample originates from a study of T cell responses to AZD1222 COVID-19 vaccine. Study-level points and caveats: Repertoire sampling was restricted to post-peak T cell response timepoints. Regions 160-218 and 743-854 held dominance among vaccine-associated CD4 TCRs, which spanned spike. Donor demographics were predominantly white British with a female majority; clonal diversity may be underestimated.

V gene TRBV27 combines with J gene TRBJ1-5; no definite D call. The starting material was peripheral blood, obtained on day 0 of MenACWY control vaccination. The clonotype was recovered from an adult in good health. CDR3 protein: CASSFVGNQPQHF. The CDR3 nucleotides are TGTGCCAGCAGTTTTGTGGGGAATCAGCCCCAGCATTTT.